The TCR beta chain under discussion was sequenced for a study of cytomegalovirus exposure and HLA in healthy donors. Vbeta (60) and Jbeta (13) primers were used in the PCR. Method: immunoSEQ multiplex PCR; TCRdb's copy keeps in-frame clones and lacks some. The table includes some 140,000 clones, roughly 80% detected once. Germline CDR1 reads LNHDA; CDR2 reads SQIVND (reference sequence). The CDR3 consists of 14 residues. V lost 3 bases and J lost 2, with 7 bases in between. The sample comprised PBMCs. The clonotype was recovered from a woman between 35 and 50 years old in good health and CMV-seronegative. V and J are TRBV19 and TRBJ2-2; D perhaps matches TRBD1 (5 bases). In DNA form, the CDR3 reads TGTGCCAGTAGTATGACAGTAAACACCGGGGAGCTGTTTTTT. As protein: CASSMTVNTGELFF.